A selection of T cell receptor beta chains follows, all from one sample in a study of shared T cell receptors in the human thymus. Clones were sequenced by immunoSEQ multiplex PCR, and TCRdb holds only the in-frame ones, with some missing. The sample records about 380,000 clones, about 95% being singletons. The sequenced sample was thymocytes. These receptors were collected from a human donor. Each CDR3 is given with its conserved first and last residue. A D gene is named only where the DNA matches it firmly. Some rows mark clone size as missing; the rest say once, few, many or name a class of expanded clone.

clone size	V gene	J gene	CDR3 length	D gene	CDR3 DNA	CDR3 protein
-	TRBV5-6	TRBJ1-1	13	-	TGTGCCAGCAGCCGCGATATGAACACTGAAGCTTTCTTT	CASSRDMNTEAFF
-	TRBV28	TRBJ1-2	13	-	TGTGCCAGCAGCCTGAAGGGCTTCTATGGCTACACCTTC	CASSLKGFYGYTF
-	TRBV28	TRBJ2-1	14	-	TGTGCCAGCAAGAGCGGAGAGGCCTACAATGAGCAGTTCTTC	CASKSGEAYNEQFF
-	TRBV5-6	TRBJ2-2	18	-	TGTGCCAGCAGCCAGCCCAGGTGGCACTTACCGAACACCGGGGAGCTGTTTTTT	CASSQPRWHLPNTGELFF
-	TRBV5-6	TRBJ1-2	14	-	TGTGCCAGCAGCTTGAGGACGGAGGGTCGAGGCTACACCTTC	CASSLRTEGRGYTF
-	TRBV5-6	TRBJ1-1	13	-	TGTGCCAGCAGCTTTACCTGGAACACTGAAGCTTTCTTT	CASSFTWNTEAFF
-	TRBV5-6	TRBJ2-3	19	TRBD2	TGTGCCAGCAGCCTAGGGACAGGGGCGACCCTAGCGGGAGGGAATAGCAGTCATTTT	CASSLGTGATLAGGNSSHF
-	TRBV19	TRBJ2-1	17	TRBD1	TGTGCCAGTAGTACCCGTGGACAGGGGGTACCCTACAATGAGCAGTTCTTC	CASSTRGQGVPYNEQFF
-	TRBV10-3	TRBJ1-5	15	TRBD1	TGTGCCATCAGCAACTCAGGGGGCGGCAATCAGCCCCAGCATTTT	CAISNSGGGNQPQHF
-	TRBV7-3	TRBJ2-1	16	TRBD2	TGTGCCAGCAGCTTAGGTGGGTCTAGCGGGACCAATGAGCAGTTCTTC	CASSLGGSSGTNEQFF
-	TRBV27	TRBJ1-1	15	-	TGTGCCAGCAGTCTGATGGGGGTGCAGAACACTGAAGCTTTCTTT	CASSLMGVQNTEAFF
-	TRBV5-1	TRBJ2-3	17	TRBD2	TGCGCCAGCAGCTTCTTAAATGGGACTAGCGGCACAGATACGCAGTATTTT	CASSFLNGTSGTDTQYF
-	TRBV4-1	TRBJ2-7	16	TRBD1	TGCGCCAGCAGCCCAGGGGTAGGACAGGGCCCCTACGAGCAGTACTTC	CASSPGVGQGPYEQYF
-	TRBV5-1	TRBJ1-4	13	-	TGCGCCAGCAGTGACCGGGTGGAAGAAAAACTGTTTTTT	CASSDRVEEKLFF
-	TRBV30	TRBJ2-6	17	-	TGTGCCTGGATACCCCCAACCGCAAGGTCCGGGGCCAACGTCCTGACTTTC	CAWIPPTARSGANVLTF
-	TRBV7-6	TRBJ2-3	15	-	TGTGCCAGCAGCTTATATGCGGGAAGGTCAGATACGCAGTATTTT	CASSLYAGRSDTQYF
once	TRBV28	TRBJ2-7	18	TRBD2	TGTGCCAGCAGTCCTACCCGGACTAGCGGGAGGCCCGACGACGAGCAGTACTTC	CASSPTRTSGRPDDEQYF
-	TRBV27	TRBJ1-2	16	-	TGTGCCAGCAGTGCAGACCCTCCTGGTAAGGACTATGGCTACACCTTC	CASSADPPGKDYGYTF
-	TRBV5-1	TRBJ1-4	15	-	TGCGCCAGCAGCTTGGGGGTTCAGGAAGCAGAAAAACTGTTTTTT	CASSLGVQEAEKLFF
-	TRBV30	TRBJ2-1	15	TRBD2	TGTGCCTGGAGTGCTAGCGGGGCGATCTACAATGAGCAGTTCTTC	CAWSASGAIYNEQFF
-	TRBV25-1	TRBJ2-5	15	-	TGTGCCAGCAGTAGAAAGGGGGACGAACAAGAGACCCAGTACTTC	CASSRKGDEQETQYF
-	TRBV7-9	TRBJ1-5	14	-	TGTGCCAGCAGCTTGGGCCTAACGGGTCAGCCCCAGCATTTT	CASSLGLTGQPQHF
-	TRBV10-3	TRBJ2-5	13	-	TGTGCCATCAGTGACGTAGTTAAAGAGACCCAGTACTTC	CAISDVVKETQYF
-	TRBV12-5	TRBJ1-1	12	-	TGTGCTAGTGGTTCCGAGGAGGCTGAAGCTTTCTTT	CASGSEEAEAFF
-	TRBV25-1	TRBJ2-3	16	-	TGTGCCAGCAGTGAATATAGTGGTCCTGGCACAGATACGCAGTATTTT	CASSEYSGPGTDTQYF
-	TRBV7-9	TRBJ1-1	11	-	TGTGCCAGCAGCTTATTAACTGAAGCTTTCTTT	CASSLLTEAFF
once	TRBV6-6	TRBJ2-2	16	-	TGTGCCAGCAGTTACTCTTGGTGGGCAAACACCGGGGAGCTGTTTTTT	CASSYSWWANTGELFF
-	TRBV11-3	TRBJ2-7	14	TRBD1	TGTGCCAGCAGCTTAGGGGACAGCTCCTACGAGCAGTACTTC	CASSLGDSSYEQYF